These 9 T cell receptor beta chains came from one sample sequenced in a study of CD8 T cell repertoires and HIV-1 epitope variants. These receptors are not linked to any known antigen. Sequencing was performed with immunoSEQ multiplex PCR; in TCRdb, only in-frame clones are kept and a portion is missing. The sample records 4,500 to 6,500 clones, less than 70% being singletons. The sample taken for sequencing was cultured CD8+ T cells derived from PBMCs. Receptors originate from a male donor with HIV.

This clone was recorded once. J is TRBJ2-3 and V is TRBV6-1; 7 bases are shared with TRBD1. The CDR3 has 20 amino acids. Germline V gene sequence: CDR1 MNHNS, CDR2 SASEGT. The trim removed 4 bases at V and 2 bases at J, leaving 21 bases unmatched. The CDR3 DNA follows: TGTGCCAGCAGTGCCTTCGACAGGGCCGACCAGGGGCCTTTCACAGATACGCAGTATTTT. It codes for CASSAFDRADQGPFTDTQYF.

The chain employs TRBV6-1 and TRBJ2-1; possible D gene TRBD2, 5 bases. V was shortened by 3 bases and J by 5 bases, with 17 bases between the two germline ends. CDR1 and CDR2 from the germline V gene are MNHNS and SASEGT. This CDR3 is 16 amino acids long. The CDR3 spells CASSDYHPAGHNEQFF. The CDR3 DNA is TGTGCCAGCAGTGACTACCATCCTGCGGGTCACAATGAGCAGTTCTTC.

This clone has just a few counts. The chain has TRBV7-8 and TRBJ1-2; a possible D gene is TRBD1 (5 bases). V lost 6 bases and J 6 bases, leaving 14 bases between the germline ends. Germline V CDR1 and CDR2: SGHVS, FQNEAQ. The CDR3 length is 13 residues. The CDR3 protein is CASSSGGIDGYTF. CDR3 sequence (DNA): TGTGCCAGCAGTTCGGGGGGAATCGATGGCTACACCTTC.

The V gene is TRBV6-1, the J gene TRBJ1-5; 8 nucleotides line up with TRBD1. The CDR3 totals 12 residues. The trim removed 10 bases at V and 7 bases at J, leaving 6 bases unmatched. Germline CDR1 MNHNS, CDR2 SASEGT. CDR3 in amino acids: CATGQGGQPQHF. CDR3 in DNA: TGTGCCACAGGACAGGGCGGCCAGCCCCAGCATTTT.

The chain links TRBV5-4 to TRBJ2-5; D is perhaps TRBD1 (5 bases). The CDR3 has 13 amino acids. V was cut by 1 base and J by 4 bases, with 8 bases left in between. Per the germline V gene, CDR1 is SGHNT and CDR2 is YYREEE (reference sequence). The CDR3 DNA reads TGTGCCAGCAGCTTGAAGCAGGGAGAGACCCAGTACTTC. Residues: CASSLKQGETQYF. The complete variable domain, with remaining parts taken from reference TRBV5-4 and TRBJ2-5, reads ETGVTQSPTHLIKTRGQQVTLRCSSQSGHNTVSWYQQALGQGPQFIFQYYREEENGRGNFPPRFSGLQFPNYSSELNVNALELDDSALYLCASSLKQGETQYFGPGTRLLVL.

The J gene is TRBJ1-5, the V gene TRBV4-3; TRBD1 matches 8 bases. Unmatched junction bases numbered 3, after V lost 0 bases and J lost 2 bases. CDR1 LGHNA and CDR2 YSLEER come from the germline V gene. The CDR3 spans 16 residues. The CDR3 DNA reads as TGCGCCAGCAGCCAAGAGTGGGGACAGGGCAATCAGCCCCAGCATTTT. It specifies CASSQEWGQGNQPQHF.

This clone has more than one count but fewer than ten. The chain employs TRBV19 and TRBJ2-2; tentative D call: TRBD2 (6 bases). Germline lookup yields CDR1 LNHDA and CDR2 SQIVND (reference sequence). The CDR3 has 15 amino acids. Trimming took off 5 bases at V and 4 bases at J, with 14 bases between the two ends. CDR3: CASSLWEVSTGELFF. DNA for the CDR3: TGTGCCAGTAGTTTGTGGGAGGTTAGCACCGGGGAGCTGTTTTTT.

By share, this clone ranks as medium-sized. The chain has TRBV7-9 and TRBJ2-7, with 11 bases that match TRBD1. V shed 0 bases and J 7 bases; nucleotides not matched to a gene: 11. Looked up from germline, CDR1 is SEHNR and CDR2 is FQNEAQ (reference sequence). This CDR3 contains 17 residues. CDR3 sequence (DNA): TGTGCCAGCAGCTTAGCAGGACTAGGACAGGGGGCTTATGAGCAGTACTTC. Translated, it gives CASSLAGLGQGAYEQYF.

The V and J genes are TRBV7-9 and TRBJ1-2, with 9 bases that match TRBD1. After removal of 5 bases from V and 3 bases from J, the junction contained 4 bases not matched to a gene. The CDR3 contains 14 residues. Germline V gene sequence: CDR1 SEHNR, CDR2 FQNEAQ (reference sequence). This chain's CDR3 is CASSEDRGYYGYTF. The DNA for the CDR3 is TGTGCCAGCAGCGAGGACAGGGGCTACTATGGCTACACCTTC.